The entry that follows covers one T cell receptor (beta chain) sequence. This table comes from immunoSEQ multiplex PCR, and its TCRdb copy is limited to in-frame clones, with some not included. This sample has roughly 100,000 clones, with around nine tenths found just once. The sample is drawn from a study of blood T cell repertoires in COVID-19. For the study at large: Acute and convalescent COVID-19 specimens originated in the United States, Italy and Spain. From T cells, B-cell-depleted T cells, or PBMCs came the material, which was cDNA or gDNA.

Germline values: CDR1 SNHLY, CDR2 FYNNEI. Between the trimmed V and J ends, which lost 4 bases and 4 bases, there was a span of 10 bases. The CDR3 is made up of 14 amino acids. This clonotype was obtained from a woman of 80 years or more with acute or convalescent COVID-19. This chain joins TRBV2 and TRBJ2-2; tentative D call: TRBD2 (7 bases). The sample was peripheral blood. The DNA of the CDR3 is TGTGCCAGCAGTGTTGCGGGGGCCACCGGGGAGCTGTTTTTT. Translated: CASSVAGATGELFF.